Presented here are 29 T cell receptor beta chains from one specimen sequenced in a study of a mutant IDH1 vaccine in newly diagnosed glioma. Antigens for these TCRs are unknown. TCRdb keeps only in-frame clones here, not all; method: immunoSEQ multiplex PCR. Of around 32,000 clones listed, around 84% are singletons. Time point noted: week 35, safety follow-up. The investigators gave 300 ug of mutant IDH1 20-mer peptide in each vaccine dose, together with topical imiquimod. The specimen was PBMCs, collected from a glioma patient whose treatment included an IDH1 peptide vaccine. These receptors all come from a woman under 30 with glioma.

V gene TRBV2 combines with J gene TRBJ2-7; TRBD2 matches at 7 bases. J was trimmed by 1 base and V by 10 bases; bases with no gene match: 4. Germline CDR1 reads SNHLY; CDR2 reads FYNNEI. This CDR3 has 12 residues. CDR3 nucleotides: TGTGCCACGAGCGGGGAGTCCTACGAGCAGTACTTC. Translating it yields CATSGESYEQYF.

This clone was seen once. This chain joins TRBV6-6 and TRBJ2-1, with 7 bases aligning to TRBD1. CDR3 length equals 11 residues. Looked up from germline, CDR1 is MNHNY and CDR2 is SVGAGI (reference sequence). Trimming cost V 6 bases and J 10 bases; bases outside gene matches: 3. DNA of the CDR3: TGTGCCAGCAGGGAAGGGGGCGAGCAGTTCTTC. Translated, it gives CASREGGEQFF.

The rearrangement joins TRBV7-2 to TRBJ2-7, with TRBD2 as a possible D gene (6 bases). Trimming stripped 4 bases from V and 12 bases from J, with 10 bases between. The CDR3 length is 10 residues. From germline, CDR1 is SGHTA and CDR2 FQGNSA. The chain's CDR3 is CASSSGRMYF. In nucleotides, the CDR3 is TGTGCCAGCAGCTCAGGGAGGATGTACTTC.

With respect to this clone: Germline and junction disagree at one end, which may indicate a read error. The chain uses TRBV7-7 and TRBJ2-7; TRBD1 aligns across 12 bases. This CDR3 contains 14 residues. Germline CDR1 and CDR2: SSHAT and FNYEAQ (reference sequence). The CDR3 region has the DNA TGTGCTAGCAGCCAGGGACAGGGGGCTCACGAGCAGTACTTC. This translates into CASSQGQGAHEQYF.

The rearrangement uses TRBV4-1 and TRBJ2-1; perhaps TRBD1 as D (6 bases). This CDR3 comprises 14 residues. Germline values: CDR1 MGHRA, CDR2 YSYEKL. V lost 1 base and J 6 bases, leaving 10 bases between the germline ends. The CDR3 spells CASSQVWTVNEQFF. The DNA for the CDR3 is TGCGCCAGCAGCCAAGTATGGACAGTCAATGAGCAGTTCTTC.

The chain carries TRBV7-2 and TRBJ2-4; no definite D call. Trimming removed 6 bases at V and 11 bases at J, with 17 bases between. Germline V gives CDR1 SGHTA, CDR2 FQGNSA. The length of the CDR3 is 13 residues. The CDR3 DNA follows: TGTGCCAGCAGTCGAACTATGACGAGCGTTCAGTACTTC. It codes for CASSRTMTSVQYF.

The CDR3 region is CASSPWDNQETQYF. The CDR3 DNA reads as TGTGCCAGCAGCCCCTGGGACAACCAAGAGACCCAGTACTTC. The rearrangement links TRBV9 to TRBJ2-5; tentatively, D is TRBD1 (6 bases). From germline, CDR1 is SGDLS and CDR2 YYNGEE. CDR3 length equals 14 residues. V gave up 4 bases and J gave up 0 bases, with 10 bases separating them.

The chain employs TRBV19 and TRBJ1-3; D remains ambiguous. The CDR3 extends over 16 amino acids. The germline gives CDR1 LNHDA, CDR2 SQIVND (reference sequence). The V end was cut by 1 base, the J end by 0 bases, with 10 bases between. CDR3 protein: CASSIVDGLSGNTIYF. The CDR3 bases are TGTGCCAGTAGTATAGTTGATGGCCTCTCTGGAAACACCATATATTTT.

The chain joins TRBV29-1 to TRBJ2-5, with 13 bases identical to TRBD2. CDR1 SQVTM and CDR2 ANQGSEA come from the germline V gene. Trimming took 6 bases from V and 4 from J; bases not matched to a gene: 11. This CDR3 is built from 16 residues. The CDR3 DNA reads as TGCAGCGTCCTGGGACTAGCGGGGACTCGAACAGAGACCCAGTACTTC. It translates to CSVLGLAGTRTETQYF.

CDR3 DNA sequence: TGCAGCGTTAAGAGGGGAACAGGGACAGATACGCAGTATTTT. The encoded protein is CSVKRGTGTDTQYF. This chain uses TRBV29-1 with TRBJ2-3, with a possible D match to TRBD1 (6 bases). CDR3 length: 14 amino acids. Germline CDR1 is SQVTM and CDR2 is ANQGSEA. With 5 bases removed from V and 3 bases from J, the gap between germline ends came to 15 bases.

The V gene is TRBV6-6, the J gene TRBJ1-2; D might be TRBD1 (5 bases). The germline CDR1 and CDR2 sequences are MNHNY and SVGAGI (reference sequence). V shed 5 bases and J shed 0 bases, with 16 bases lying between them. The CDR3 extends over 16 amino acids. The CDR3 sequence is CASSLDRDRANYGYTF. In DNA, the CDR3 is TGTGCCAGCAGTCTCGACAGAGATAGAGCTAACTATGGCTACACCTTC.

This clone was found a few times. The chain links TRBV2 to TRBJ1-4, with D perhaps matching TRBD1 (6 bases). Germline CDR1 and CDR2: SNHLY and FYNNEI. The CDR3 extends over 15 amino acids. Trimming removed 8 bases from V and 0 bases from J, with 13 bases in between. CDR3 amino acids: CASVRDTSTNEKLFF. The CDR3 DNA sequence: TGTGCCAGCGTTCGGGACACCTCAACTAATGAAAAACTGTTTTTT.

The chain links TRBV7-2 to TRBJ1-4; D gene unclear. With 5 bases removed from V and 5 bases from J, the gap between germline ends came to 12 bases. The germline gives CDR1 SGHTA, CDR2 FQGNSA. The CDR3 is 14 amino acids. Here the CDR3 reads CASSTDTYNEKLFF. The CDR3 nucleotides are TGTGCCAGCAGCACCGACACCTACAATGAAAAACTGTTTTTT.

This CDR3 is CASSPLPGFTEAFF. DNA for the CDR3: TGTGCCAGCTCACCACTACCAGGATTCACTGAAGCTTTCTTT. The chain is built from TRBV18 and TRBJ1-1, with no clear D. The germline V gene encodes CDR1 KGHSH and CDR2 LQKENI. This CDR3 comprises 14 residues. The germline V and J ends were trimmed by 1 base and 4 bases, with 10 bases remaining between them.

V and J are TRBV7-9 and TRBJ1-1, with D possibly being TRBD1 (6 bases). The germline V and J ends were trimmed by 4 bases and 10 bases, with 13 bases remaining between them. The germline V gene encodes CDR1 SEHNR and CDR2 FQNEAQ (reference sequence). The CDR3 extends over 12 amino acids. The CDR3 loop is CASSSTGSGAFF. CDR3 bases: TGTGCCAGCAGCTCTACAGGGTCGGGAGCTTTCTTT.

The gene calls are TRBV14 and TRBJ1-1; D ambiguous. The germline V and J ends were trimmed by 2 bases and 1 base, with 8 bases remaining between them. CDR1 is SGHDN and CDR2 is FVKESK in the germline V gene. There are 14 residues in the CDR3. The CDR3 reads CASSQRLENTEAFF. CDR3 bases: TGTGCCAGCAGCCAACGATTGGAGAACACTGAAGCTTTCTTT.

The gene calls are TRBV18 and TRBJ2-1; D assignment may be TRBD1 or TRBD2 (5 bases each). This CDR3 contains 13 residues. Germline V CDR1 and CDR2: KGHSH, LQKENI. Trimming took off 3 bases at V and 9 bases at J, with 12 bases between the two ends. The CDR3 is CASSPQGVTEQFF. The DNA for the CDR3 is TGTGCCAGCTCACCCCAGGGAGTGACTGAGCAGTTCTTC.

The chain links TRBV29-1 to TRBJ1-2; D is perhaps TRBD1 (6 bases). Germline lookup yields CDR1 SQVTM and CDR2 ANQGSEA. The CDR3 extends over 12 amino acids. V was trimmed by 6 bases and J by 5 bases, leaving 13 bases between them. The DNA of the CDR3 is TGCAGCGTCACGGACAGAATATATGGCTACACCTTC. Translation: CSVTDRIYGYTF.

The chain uses TRBV21-1 and TRBJ1-2. TRBV21-1 is assigned pseudogene status. The CDR3 has 15 amino acids. The CDR3 DNA sequence: TGTGCCAGCAGCAAAGTAGCCCCAGCTAACTATGGCTACACCTTC. Residues: CASSKVAPANYGYTF.

This clone was detected a few times. V and J are TRBV6-4 and TRBJ2-3; 7 nucleotides agree with TRBD2. V was pared by 6 bases and J by 3 bases, with 6 bases of the junction left unmatched. Looked up from germline, CDR1 is MRHNA and CDR2 is SNTAGT. The CDR3 covers 14 residues. The CDR3 nucleotides read TGTGCCAGCAGCAGCGGGGTAGGAACAGATACGCAGTATTTT. Translated, it gives CASSSGVGTDTQYF.

V and J are TRBV28 and TRBJ1-3; a weak D match, TRBD1 (6 bases). The CDR3 has 17 residues. Germline V gene data show CDR1 as MDHEN and CDR2 as SYDVKM. Trimming left V 6 bases short and J 0 bases short, with 18 bases between. CDR3 DNA sequence: TGTGCCAGCAGCATTCGGGGGGCAGGCTTCTCTGGAAACACCATATATTTT. Translating it yields CASSIRGAGFSGNTIYF.

Concerning this clone: Relative to the germline gene, one junction end is altered; a read error may explain this. This rearrangement joins TRBV30 to TRBJ2-7; D not certain. This CDR3 is built from 13 residues. Germline lookup yields CDR1 GTSNPN and CDR2 SVGIG (reference sequence). DNA for the CDR3: TGTGCCTGGAGTTTAGGGCACCCAAGTCCCCCGGGCTTC. Its translation is CAWSLGHPSPPGF.

This clone has only one observation. CDR3 coding DNA: TGTGCCAGCAGTTTAAGAGGGAGGGGGCGAGACACTGAAGCTTTCTTT. Residues: CASSLRGRGRDTEAFF. The chain is built from TRBV6-6 and TRBJ1-1, with 7 positions matching TRBD1. V lost 4 bases, J lost 3 bases, and 11 bases stayed unmatched. The CDR3 is 16 residues long. CDR1 MNHNY and CDR2 SVGAGI come from the germline V gene (reference sequence).

The CDR3 DNA reads as TGCGCCAGCAGCGGTCAACTAGCGTTCGTCTACGAGCAGTACTTC. It translates to CASSGQLAFVYEQYF. The V call is TRBV4-1, the J call TRBJ2-7; 7 nucleotides line up with TRBD2. V lost 5 bases to trimming and J lost 3 bases; unmatched junction nucleotides: 10. CDR1 is MGHRA and CDR2 is YSYEKL in the germline V gene. The CDR3 runs 15 residues.

The chain combines TRBV9 with TRBJ2-3; D possibly corresponds to TRBD2 (5 bases). The V gene's germline CDR1 is SGDLS and CDR2 YYNGEE. V was shortened by 3 bases and J by 1 base, with 6 bases between the two germline ends. The CDR3 runs to 13 residues. The CDR3 DNA reads as TGTGCCAGCAGCGAGAGGGGCACAGATACGCAGTATTTT. The encoded protein is CASSERGTDTQYF.

This clone was detected only a few times. The gene calls are TRBV5-4 and TRBJ2-2, with a tentative D call TRBD1 (8 bases). The CDR3 is 17 residues long. CDR1 and CDR2 from the germline V gene are SGHNT and YYREEE (reference sequence). V lost 4 bases to trimming and J lost 3 bases, with 19 bases between them. The CDR3 DNA follows: TGTGCCAGCAGCCCGTCCCGACAGGGGAGGGACACCGGGGAGCTGTTTTTT. Translated: CASSPSRQGRDTGELFF.

The V call is TRBV11-2, the J call TRBJ1-4; D unclear. The V end was cut by 5 bases, the J end by 0 bases, with 13 bases between. The CDR3 length is 16 residues. Germline V lookup: CDR1 SGHAT, CDR2 FQNNGV. The CDR3 nucleotides read TGTGCCAGCAGCCCTAGTCTGCTGGCAACTAATGAAAAACTGTTTTTT. Translated: CASSPSLLATNEKLFF.

This chain connects TRBV27 to TRBJ2-7; D may be TRBD1 or TRBD2 (6 bases each). This CDR3 is built from 15 residues. Germline lookup yields CDR1 MNHEY and CDR2 SMNVEV (reference sequence). V lost 2 bases, J lost 4 bases, and 15 bases lay in between. CDR3 bases: TGTGCCAGCAGTTTACGGGCACGGGGGCTATACGAGCAGTACTTC. This translates into CASSLRARGLYEQYF.

V usage is TRBV27 and J usage is TRBJ2-7; D may correspond to TRBD1 or TRBD2 (6 bases each). V lost 1 base to trimming and J lost 4 bases, with 11 bases between them. Germline V gene sequence: CDR1 MNHEY, CDR2 SMNVEV (reference sequence). This CDR3 region has 14 residues. DNA of the CDR3: TGTGCCAGCAGTTTATGGGGGGCGGGTTACGAGCAGTACTTC. Translation gives CASSLWGAGYEQYF.